This entry is about one T cell receptor beta chain. Its antigen is unknown. This entry comes from a study of stem cell transplantation in POMP-related autoinflammatory disease. Across the study: Impaired MHC class I-dependent CD8+ differentiation was hypothesized from defective thymoproteasomes. Findings and caveats of the study: Patients with PRAID showed a restricted number of unique TRB V-J gene pairings.

Sequencing was performed with immunoSEQ multiplex PCR; in TCRdb, only in-frame clones are kept and a portion is missing. This sample has tens of thousands of clones, with 80% to 85% found just once. PRAID featured immunodeficiency plus autoinflammation. Source: CD4+ T cells from PBMCs, taken before stem cell transplantation. This TCR derives from a human donor with POMP-related autoinflammation and immune dysregulation (PRAID).

CDR3 in amino acids: CASNWGDRAEKLFF. The CDR3 coding sequence is TGTGCCAGTAACTGGGGGGACAGGGCTGAAAAACTGTTTTTT. This sequence joins TRBV19 and TRBJ1-4; TRBD1 matches at 9 bases. V shed 7 bases and J 7 bases; nucleotides not matched to a gene: 7. This CDR3 has 14 amino acids. Germline CDR1 reads LNHDA; CDR2 reads SQIVND (reference sequence).